The 21 T cell receptor beta chains below all came from one sample that was sequenced in a study of Ad26.COV2.S vaccination and SARS-CoV-2 variants. Sequenced by immunoSEQ multiplex PCR; TCRdb stores in-frame clones only, minus some. The sample comprises some 190,000 clones, 70% to 90% of which are singletons, and about 5.9% rests with the top ten. This sample comprised peripheral blood, obtained after recovery from COVID-19. The source of these receptors is a human donor who had recovered from COVID-19.

This sequence joins TRBV7-3 and TRBJ2-5; D possibly uses TRBD1 or TRBD2 (6 bases each). The CDR3 consists of 13 residues. Looked up from germline, CDR1 is SGHTA and CDR2 is FQGTGA. With 6 bases removed from V and 1 base from J, the gap between germline ends came to 9 bases. Here the CDR3 reads CASSPGAQETQYF. DNA for the CDR3: TGTGCCAGCAGTCCGGGGGCCCAAGAGACCCAGTACTTC. Full variable domain (rest looked up from reference TRBV7-3 and TRBJ2-5): GAGVSQTPSNKVTEKGKYVELRCDPISGHTALYWYRQSLGQGPEFLIYFQGTGAADDSGLPNDRFFAVRPEGSVSTLKIQRTERGDSAVYLCASSPGAQETQYFGPGTRLLVL.

The chain has TRBV27 and TRBJ1-1; no definite D call. The CDR3 spans 14 residues. V was pared by 0 bases and J by 6 bases, with 11 bases between. Per the germline V gene, CDR1 is MNHEY and CDR2 is SMNVEV (reference sequence). CDR3 sequence reads: CASSLSGRAPEAFF. For the CDR3, the DNA is TGTGCCAGCAGTTTATCGGGGAGGGCCCCTGAAGCTTTCTTT.

The CDR3 here is CASSPTSGGFSTDTQYF. The CDR3 region has the DNA TGTGCCAGCAGCCCTACTAGCGGGGGGTTTAGCACAGATACGCAGTATTTT. This sequence joins TRBV9 and TRBJ2-3; 12 positions match TRBD2. The CDR3 is 17 amino acids. J lost 0 bases, V lost 4 bases, and 6 bases had no gene match. CDR1 and CDR2 (germline): SGDLS, YYNGEE.

The V gene is TRBV5-8, the J gene TRBJ1-5, with a weak D call TRBD1 (5 bases). This CDR3 comprises 12 residues. V lost 4 bases to trimming and J lost 7 bases, with 9 bases between them. The germline CDR1 and CDR2 sequences are SGHTS and YDEGEE. CDR3 bases: TGTGCCAGCAGCATAGACAGACAGCCCCAGCATTTT. Translation gives CASSIDRQPQHF.

The chain uses TRBV18 and TRBJ1-3; no definite D call. The CDR3 sequence is 15 residues long. Trimming left V 2 bases short and J 3 bases short, with 11 bases between. Germline V gene sequence: CDR1 KGHSH, CDR2 LQKENI. Written as DNA, the CDR3 is TGTGCCAGCTCACCAGGCCGGGGAGATGGAAACACCATATATTTT. Translating gives CASSPGRGDGNTIYF.

In DNA, the CDR3 is TGTGCCAGCAGCGTAGAGATACAATCGGATTCACCCCTCCACTTT. Translation gives CASSVEIQSDSPLHF. The chain combines TRBV9 with TRBJ1-6; D unresolved. The CDR3 length is 15 residues. Germline V gene sequence: CDR1 SGDLS, CDR2 YYNGEE. V gave up 0 bases and J gave up 8 bases, with 12 bases separating them.

The V gene is TRBV12-3 or TRBV12-4, the J gene TRBJ1-2; weak D call: TRBD1 (5 bases). V was shortened by 4 bases and J by 8 bases, with 11 bases between the two germline ends. This CDR3 comprises 12 residues. The CDR3 here is CASSWEGRGYTF. DNA for the CDR3: TGTGCCAGCAGTTGGGAGGGGAGAGGCTACACCTTC.

This clone came up once. The chain is built from TRBV7-2 and TRBJ1-4, with D hard to call. CDR3 length: 14 residues. Deletions cut 4 bases from V and 10 bases from J, with 16 bases between. Germline CDR1 and CDR2: SGHTA and FQGNSA. The DNA of the CDR3 is TGTGCCAGCAGCTCTACTACACGGTCGGGAAAACTGTTTTTT. It encodes CASSSTTRSGKLFF. The whole variable domain, filled in from reference TRBV7-2 and TRBJ1-4, reads GAGVSQSPSNKVTEKGKDVELRCDPISGHTALYWYRQSLGQGLEFLIYFQGNSAPDKSGLPSDRFSAERTGGSVSTLTIQRTQQEDSAVYLCASSSTTRSGKLFFGSGTQLSVL.

This rearrangement joins TRBV5-4 to TRBJ2-7, with D perhaps matching TRBD1 (5 bases). The CDR3 covers 13 residues. CDR1 SGHNT and CDR2 YYREEE come from the germline V gene (reference sequence). V was trimmed by 4 bases and J by 2 bases, leaving 10 bases between them. As DNA, the CDR3 is TGTGCCAGCAGCCGACAGACCACCTACGAGCAGTACTTC. Encoded protein: CASSRQTTYEQYF.

The chain recombines TRBV28 with TRBJ1-2, with D unresolved. The V end lost 3 bases, the J end lost 4 bases, and 15 bases lay between the germline ends. This CDR3 has 15 residues. Germline V gene sequence: CDR1 MDHEN, CDR2 SYDVKM. The CDR3 loop reads CASSLGNLNSYGYTF. CDR3 DNA: TGTGCCAGCAGTTTGGGAAACTTGAACTCCTATGGCTACACCTTC.

The V gene is TRBV3-1 (or the pseudogene TRBV3-2), the J gene TRBJ2-1; possible D gene TRBD2, 6 bases. CDR3 length: 16 residues. Germline CDR1 reads LGHDT; CDR2 reads YNNKEL (reference sequence). V gave up 2 bases and J gave up 1 base, with 12 bases separating them. The CDR3: CASSQFGAGSYNEQFF. Here the CDR3 DNA reads TGTGCCAGCAGCCAATTTGGGGCGGGGTCCTACAATGAGCAGTTCTTC.

The rearrangement uses TRBV12-5 and TRBJ2-2; unclear D gene. The CDR3 has 12 amino acids. CDR1 LGHNT and CDR2 FRNRAP come from the germline V gene. Trimming took off 3 bases at V and 7 bases at J, with 6 bases between the two ends. DNA for the CDR3: TGTGCTAGTGGTTTAGGATACGGGGAGCTGTTTTTT. Translated: CASGLGYGELFF.

The chain is built from TRBV3-1 (or the pseudogene TRBV3-2) and TRBJ2-1, with 11 bases matching TRBD2. The CDR3 runs to 16 residues. CDR1 and CDR2 from the germline V gene are LGHDT and YNNKEL (reference sequence). Trimming at V came to 4 bases and at J to 7 bases, leaving 9 bases not matched to a gene. The DNA of the CDR3 is TGTGCCAGCAGCCCCCAACTAGCGGGAGTGGGAAATGAGCAGTTCTTC. Translated, it gives CASSPQLAGVGNEQFF.

The chain is built from TRBV20-1 and TRBJ1-1, with 7 bases matching TRBD1. Germline-derived CDR1 and CDR2 are DFQATT and SNEGSKA (reference sequence). The ends lost 3 bases at V and 6 bases at J; junction bases unmatched: 4. CDR3 length equals 12 residues. The chain's CDR3 is CSASGDRSEAFF. DNA of the CDR3: TGCAGTGCTAGTGGGGACAGATCTGAAGCTTTCTTT.

This chain connects TRBV5-8 to TRBJ2-1, with TRBD1 matching 7 bases. V gave up 4 bases and J gave up 6 bases; unmatched junction bases: 7. The CDR3 consists of 14 residues. Germline loops: CDR1 SGHTS, CDR2 YDEGEE. For the CDR3, the DNA is TGTGCCAGCAGCCTGGGACAGCTCCCCAATGAGCAGTTCTTC. Encoded protein: CASSLGQLPNEQFF.

This clone was recorded once. V is TRBV19 and J is TRBJ1-5, with D possibly being TRBD1 (5 bases). The V and J ends lost 5 bases and 7 bases respectively, with 15 bases between them. Germline values: CDR1 LNHDA, CDR2 SQIVND (reference sequence). The CDR3 runs to 14 residues. The CDR3 DNA sequence: TGTGCCAGTAGTCCAGGACATGGCGCGCAGCCCCAGCATTTT. Protein sequence: CASSPGHGAQPQHF.

The V gene is TRBV2, the J gene TRBJ1-4; D is unclear. V was pared by 5 bases and J by 7 bases, with 11 bases between. This CDR3 region has 13 residues. Germline CDR1 and CDR2: SNHLY and FYNNEI. The CDR3 DNA sequence: TGTGCCAGCAGTCCACAGTGGGGTGAAAAACTGTTTTTT. It encodes CASSPQWGEKLFF. The whole variable domain, filled in from reference TRBV2 and TRBJ1-4, reads EPEVTQTPSHQVTQMGQEVILRCVPISNHLYFYWYRQILGQKVEFLVSFYNNEISEKSEIFDDQFSVERPDGSNFTLKIRSTKLEDSAMYFCASSPQWGEKLFFGSGTQLSVL.

The chain employs TRBV4-1 and TRBJ2-3; D call uncertain. Trimming shortened V by 1 base and J by 2 bases, and 7 bases separated the two germline ends. CDR1 is MGHRA, CDR2 YSYEKL, per germline. The CDR3 has 14 residues. This chain's CDR3 is CASSQVPLTDTQYF. CDR3 bases: TGCGCCAGCAGCCAAGTCCCCCTCACAGATACGCAGTATTTT.

The CDR3 DNA reads TGTGCCAGCTCCCGGGTGAACACTGAAGCTTTCTTT. This encodes CASSRVNTEAFF. The gene calls are TRBV25-1 and TRBJ1-1, with D hard to call. Germline V gene data show CDR1 as MGHDK and CDR2 as SYGVNS. V was pared by 8 bases and J by 0 bases, with 7 bases between. This CDR3 is 12 amino acids long.

The CDR3 is CASVGRKPGREPLHF. The DNA for the CDR3 is TGTGCCAGTGTGGGCCGCAAACCGGGCAGGGAACCCCTCCACTTT. J is TRBJ1-6 and V is TRBV27; D might be TRBD1 (5 bases). Germline V lookup: CDR1 MNHEY, CDR2 SMNVEV (reference sequence). The CDR3 length is 15 residues. V dropped 9 bases and J dropped 12 bases, with 24 bases sitting between them.

The genes are TRBV4-1 and TRBJ2-1; TRBD2 agrees at 10 bases. The CDR3 length is 19 residues. Germline-derived CDR1 and CDR2 are MGHRA and YSYEKL. V lost 0 bases and J lost 4; bases outside the gene matches: 12. CDR3 sequence: CASSQDSPSLAGSYNEQFF. Written as DNA, the CDR3 is TGCGCCAGCAGCCAAGATTCACCGTCACTAGCGGGGAGTTACAATGAGCAGTTCTTC.